This T cell receptor (beta chain) was captured in a study of cytomegalovirus exposure and HLA in healthy donors. Study in general: The roughly 120 validation repertoires used the same platform as the roughly 670 first-cohort repertoires, a later analysis reported. Study findings and constraints: The study flagged roughly 150 TCR beta chains as cytomegalovirus-associated. Subsequent analysis found a tendency for first-cohort TCR clusters to co-occur within the 120 or so validation repertoires.

The CDR3 consists of 13 residues. Per germline, CDR1 SNHLY and CDR2 FYNNEI. Trimming at V came to 7 bases and at J to 1 base, leaving 4 bases not matched to a gene. A note on this clone: What it recognizes is unknown.

This table comes from immunoSEQ multiplex PCR, and its TCRdb copy is limited to in-frame clones, with some not included. Of about 65,000 clones listed, approximately 90% are singletons. The TCR sequence derives from a woman between 18 and 30 years old in good health and CMV-seronegative. The rearrangement uses TRBV2 and TRBJ2-7; 7 positions match TRBD1. The sample comprised PBMCs. Here the CDR3 DNA reads TGTGCCAGCACGGGACAGCTTTCCTACGAGCAGTACTTC. It encodes CASTGQLSYEQYF.